This T cell receptor (beta chain) comes out of a study of Ad26.COV2.S vaccination and SARS-CoV-2 variants. Turning to the study itself: Into the muscle, Ad26.COV2.S was dosed once or twice, 56 days apart.

The sample's treatment: 15 to 20 received Ad26.COV2.S at low or high dose, single or two shots; roughly 5 received placebo; per-sample allocation not given. Samples came from day 63 after the first vaccine or placebo injection. This CDR3 comprises 11 residues. CDR1 and CDR2 from the germline V gene are MDHEN and SYDVKM. The V gene lost 7 bases and the J gene lost 7 bases, with 11 bases spanning the gap. This clone appeared once. Profiled with immunoSEQ multiplex PCR; TCRdb holds only in-frame clones, not every one. The table lists roughly 500,000 clones, around 88% of them singletons. Sample: peripheral blood, taken in a trial of Ad26.COV2.S vaccine versus placebo. The V and J genes are TRBV28 and TRBJ2-7; D gene ambiguous. The source is a person aged 18-60 years who received the Ad26.COV2.S COVID-19 vaccine or a placebo. The CDR3 spells CASTRSREQYF. The CDR3 coding sequence is TGTGCCAGCACCCGTTCTAGAGAGCAGTACTTC.